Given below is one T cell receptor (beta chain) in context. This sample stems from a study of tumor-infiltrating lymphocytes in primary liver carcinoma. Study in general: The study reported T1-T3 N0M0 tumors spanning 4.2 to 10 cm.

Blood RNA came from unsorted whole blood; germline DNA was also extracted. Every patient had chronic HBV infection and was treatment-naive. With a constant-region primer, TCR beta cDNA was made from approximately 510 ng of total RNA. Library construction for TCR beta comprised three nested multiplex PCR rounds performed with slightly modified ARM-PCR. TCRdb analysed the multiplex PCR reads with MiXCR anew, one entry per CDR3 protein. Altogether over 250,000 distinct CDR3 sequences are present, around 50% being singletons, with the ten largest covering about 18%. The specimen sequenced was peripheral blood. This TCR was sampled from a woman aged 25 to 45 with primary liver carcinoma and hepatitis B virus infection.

The CDR3 loop is CASSLRSPLHF. The CDR3 nucleotides are TGTGCCAGCAGTTTAAGATCACCCCTCCACTTT. The chain has TRBV28 and TRBJ1-6, with no clear D. This CDR3 has 11 residues. CDR1 and CDR2 from the germline V gene are MDHEN and SYDVKM. V lost 2 bases to trimming and J lost 10 bases, with 3 bases between them.